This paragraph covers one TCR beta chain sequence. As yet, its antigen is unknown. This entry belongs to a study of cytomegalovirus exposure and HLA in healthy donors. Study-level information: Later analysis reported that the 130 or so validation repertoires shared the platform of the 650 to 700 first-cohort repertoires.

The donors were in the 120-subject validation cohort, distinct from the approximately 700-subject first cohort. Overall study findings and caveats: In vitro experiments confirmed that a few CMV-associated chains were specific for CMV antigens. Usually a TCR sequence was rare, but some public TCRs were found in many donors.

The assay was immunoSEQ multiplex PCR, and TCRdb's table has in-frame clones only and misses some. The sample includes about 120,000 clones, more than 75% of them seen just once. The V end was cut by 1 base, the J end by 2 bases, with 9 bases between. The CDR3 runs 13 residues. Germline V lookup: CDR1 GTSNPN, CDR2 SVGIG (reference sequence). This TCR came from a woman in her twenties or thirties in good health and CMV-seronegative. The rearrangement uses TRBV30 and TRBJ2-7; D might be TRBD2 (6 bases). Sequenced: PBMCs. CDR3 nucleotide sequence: TGTGCCTGGAGTGCGGGCGGGGCCTACGAGCAGTACTTC. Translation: CAWSAGGAYEQYF.